These 14 T cell receptor beta chains were all obtained from the same sample, sequenced in a study of identical twins. TCRdb analysed the 5' RACE reads with MiXCR anew, one entry per CDR3 protein. The data show 1.5 million to 2 million distinct CDR3 sequences, more than 30% seen once. Sequencing input: cord blood. These receptors were collected from a newborn girl in good health.

This clonotype was picked up a small number of times. V and J are TRBV20-1 and TRBJ2-5; D gene ambiguous. The germline V gene encodes CDR1 DFQATT and CDR2 SNEGSKA (reference sequence). The CDR3 extends over 10 amino acids. V was clipped by 7 bases and J by 5 bases, with 8 bases between them. The CDR3 DNA reads as TGCAGTGTCCCGGCTGAGACCCAGTACTTC. Its protein product is CSVPAETQYF.

This clonotype was detected only once. One end of the junction fails to match germline, which may point to a read error. The J gene is TRBJ1-2, the V gene TRBV6-6; 7 bases agree with TRBD1. Germline assignment: CDR1 MNHNY and CDR2 SVGAGI (reference sequence). This CDR3 contains 13 residues. This CDR3 is CASSFDRDYGHTF. CDR3 DNA: TGTGCCAGCAGTTTTGACAGGGACTATGGCCACACCTTC.

This clonotype was seen a single time. The chain has TRBV24-1 and TRBJ1-5; D remains ambiguous. The CDR3 consists of 13 residues. Per the germline V gene, CDR1 is KGHDR and CDR2 is SFDVKD. The V gene lost 7 bases and the J gene lost 1 base, with 7 bases spanning the gap. The CDR3 is CATSARSNQPQHF. The CDR3 DNA follows: TGTGCCACCAGCGCCCGAAGCAATCAGCCCCAGCATTTT.

This rearrangement joins TRBV5-6 to TRBJ2-1; no clear D. The V end lost 3 bases, the J end lost 11 bases, and 15 bases lay between the germline ends. Germline CDR1 is SGHDT and CDR2 is YYEEEE. The CDR3 has 13 amino acids. CDR3 residues: CASSSYVLAKQFF. CDR3 bases: TGTGCCAGCAGCTCCTATGTGCTCGCGAAGCAGTTCTTC.

This clonotype was seen many times. The J gene is TRBJ2-1, the V gene TRBV2; 7 nucleotides agree with TRBD2. Trimming took 11 bases from V and 0 from J; bases not matched to a gene: 4. This CDR3 is built from 13 residues. Germline CDR1 and CDR2: SNHLY and FYNNEI. The CDR3 region is CASSGRSYNEQFF. Here the CDR3 DNA reads TGTGCCTCTAGCGGCCGCTCCTACAATGAGCAGTTCTTC. Looking up the rest from reference TRBV2 and TRBJ2-1 gives the full variable domain: EPEVTQTPSHQVTQMGQEVILRCVPISNHLYFYWYRQILGQKVEFLVSFYNNEISEKSEIFDDQFSVERPDGSNFTLKIRSTKLEDSAMYFCASSGRSYNEQFFGPGTRLTVL.

A word on this clonotype: This sequence may be a read error, since a much larger clone differs from it by one base. The rearrangement joins TRBV10-3 to TRBJ2-7; D possibly corresponds to TRBD2 (5 bases). The CDR3 has 12 amino acids. CDR1 and CDR2 from the germline V gene are ENHRY and SYGVKD. The CDR3 bases are TGTGCCGTCAGTGACTACTACTACGAGCAGTACTTC. This gives the protein CAVSDYYYEQYF.

This clonotype appeared a few times. This chain connects TRBV29-1 to TRBJ1-1; TRBD1 matches 10 bases. The germline V gene encodes CDR1 SQVTM and CDR2 ANQGSEA. V was pared by 7 bases and J by 6 bases, with 14 bases of the junction left unmatched. CDR3 length equals 15 residues. DNA of the CDR3: TGCAGCGCCATCGACAGGGGGCGGGAAAGACCTGAAGCTTTCTTT. Its protein product is CSAIDRGRERPEAFF.

This clonotype was seen a few times. The V gene is TRBV29-1, the J gene TRBJ2-7, with 7 bases lining up with TRBD2. V dropped 1 base and J dropped 3; count of bases not matched to a gene: 3. There are 13 residues in the CDR3. CDR1 and CDR2 from the germline V gene are SQVTM and ANQGSEA. The CDR3 nucleotides are TGCAGCGTTGAAGGCGGACTAGACTACGAGCAGTACTTC. This sequence encodes CSVEGGLDYEQYF.

The CDR3 loop is CASSSGTSGHEQYF. CDR3 DNA sequence: TGTGCCAGCAGCTCCGGGACTAGCGGCCACGAGCAGTACTTC. The chain recombines TRBV7-8 with TRBJ2-5, with TRBD2 matching 11 bases. The J call could be wrong; TRBJ2-7 is a better fit for the DNA end. Germline V gives CDR1 SGHVS, CDR2 FQNEAQ. The CDR3 length is 14 residues.

The V gene is TRBV20-1, the J gene TRBJ2-7; TRBD1 matches at 12 bases. Germline V gene lookup returns CDR1 DFQATT and CDR2 SNEGSKA (reference sequence). The CDR3 has 17 amino acids. V dropped 3 bases and J dropped 3; count of bases not matched to a gene: 12. CDR3 sequence: CSASPGQGAKRRYEQYF. The CDR3 DNA is TGCAGTGCTAGTCCGGGACAGGGGGCAAAGCGACGCTACGAGCAGTACTTC.

The chain links TRBV6-6 to TRBJ2-7; D unclear. This CDR3 region has 13 residues. CDR1 is MNHNY and CDR2 is SVGAGI in the germline V gene (reference sequence). The ends were cut back, 1 base at V and 4 bases at J, with 8 bases in the middle. CDR3 residues: CASSYWGFYEQYF. CDR3 coding DNA: TGTGCCAGCAGTTACTGGGGATTTTACGAGCAGTACTTC.

A single count supports this clonotype. DNA for the CDR3: TGTGCCAGTAGACCTCCCCAGGTGAACACTGAAGCTTTCTTT. Translated, it gives CASRPPQVNTEAFF. This chain uses TRBV19 with TRBJ1-1; unclear D gene. Germline-derived CDR1 and CDR2 are LNHDA and SQIVND (reference sequence). The CDR3 is 14 amino acids. Trimming removed 6 bases at V and 0 bases at J, with 11 bases between. The full variable domain, completed using reference TRBV19 and TRBJ1-1, is DGGITQSPKYLFRKEGQNVTLSCEQNLNHDAMYWYRQDPGQGLRLIYYSQIVNDFQKGDIAEGYSVSREKKESFPLTVTSAQKNPTAFYLCASRPPQVNTEAFFGQGTRLTVV.

CDR3 in DNA: TGTGCCAGCAGCTTAGTTTGGGGTCCCGTTGAGCAGTACTTC. It translates to CASSLVWGPVEQYF. This rearrangement joins TRBV11-2 to TRBJ2-5; D uncertain. Trimming removed 1 base at V and 11 bases at J, with 17 bases between. Germline CDR1 SGHAT, CDR2 FQNNGV. The CDR3 totals 14 residues.

This clonotype was counted only a few times. The V gene is TRBV4-2, the J gene TRBJ2-3, with D perhaps assigned TRBD1 or TRBD2 (6 bases each). From germline, CDR1 is LGHNA and CDR2 YNFKEQ. V lost 4 bases, J lost 0 bases, and 20 bases lay in between. This CDR3 contains 18 residues. The CDR3 region is CASSLEGGPDPSTDTQYF. Written as DNA, the CDR3 is TGTGCCAGCAGCCTAGAGGGGGGCCCCGACCCTAGCACAGATACGCAGTATTTT.